This T cell receptor beta chain was captured by sequencing in a study of OX40 agonist ivuxolimab in advanced cancers. Regarding the research as a whole: Ivuxolimab, which targeted the costimulatory receptor OX40 (CD134), was an agonistic, fully human IgG2 monoclonal antibody. Intravenous ivuxolimab was administered to patients every 2 weeks at six dose levels: 0.01, 0.1, 0.3, 1.5, 3 and 10 mg/kg. Of the approximately 50 dose-escalation patients, hepatocellular carcinoma was present in around 19, melanoma in approximately 15, renal cell carcinoma in 9 and head and neck cancer in 9. In the dose-escalation cohort, approximately 83% of patients were male, and the mean age was 60 years with a range of roughly 23 to 79. Prior anti-PD-1, anti-PD-L1 or anti-CTLA-4 therapy was permitted, and checkpoint inhibitors had been received by roughly 42% of dose-escalation patients. Partial responses occurred in three dose-escalation patients, of whom one had hepatocellular carcinoma and two had cutaneous melanoma. Peripheral TCRbeta sequencing was intended to test whether TCR sequence diversity was altered and clonal T-cell expansion was caused by ivuxolimab. The monotherapy dose-escalation portion (N ≈ 52 patients) of the phase I ivuxolimab trial is reported in the paper.

To note about this clone: There is no known antigen for this receptor. It has no much larger one-base neighbor in the sample; base qualities were not kept.

For sequencing of the TCRbeta CDR3 region, genomic DNA was extracted from the sorted cells. TCRbeta CDR3 regions were sequenced using the immunoSEQ Assay. Here the immuneACCESS table is served through TCRdb, limited to in-frame sequences with V and J called. Missing clones are a known gap in these copies; in checked studies unresolved V genes cover under half, and the rest lacks a known reason. For this sample there are about 64,000 clones; roughly 86% appear just once. The ten largest clones represent around 2.8% of the sample. CDR1 and CDR2 are read off the germline V gene as SGHTA and FQGNSA. The germline ends are 10 bases apart after V is trimmed by 1 base and J by 4 bases. The CDR3 starts with the cysteine, ends with the phenylalanine, and has 14 residues. The DNA shown is the 42-base CDR3, in frame from base 1. Beyond this particular receptor, the publication reports: Partial responders in the 0.1-3.0 mg/kg groups had among the lowest normalized peripheral clonal expansion, especially among CD8+ T cells. At doses of 0.1 to 3.0 mg/kg, clonal expansion of both CD4+ and CD8+ blood T cells was observed from baseline to week 6. Low levels of normalized T-cell clonal expansion were also shown by some nonresponding patients. After ivuxolimab, expanded clones were on average more numerous among CD8+ T cells than among CD4+ T cells. Which antigens the clonally expanded peripheral T cells were specific for was not determined.

The trial excluded patients who had a history of autoimmune disease or were on systemic immunosuppression. Peripheral blood for TCR sequencing was collected from all dose cohorts at baseline, on cycle 4 day 1, and on cycle 7 day 1. The samples were drawn from a first-in-human, open-label, multicenter phase I dose-escalation trial of ivuxolimab. Adults with locally advanced or metastatic melanoma, renal cell, hepatocellular, or head and neck squamous cell carcinoma were enrolled in the trial. Before TCR sequencing, CD4+ T cells and CD8+ T cells were sorted from peripheral blood as separate populations.

The rearranged segments are TRBV7-2 and TRBJ1-2; the D gene remains uncertain. This sequence was found in an adult with an advanced solid tumor such as melanoma, head and neck, liver or kidney cancer. The source was CD4+ or CD8+ T cells sorted from blood, collected in a trial of the OX40 agonist ivuxolimab. The CDR3: CASSLDSAFYGYTF. DNA sequence: TGTGCCAGCAGCTTAGATAGTGCCTTCTATGGCTACACCTTC.